This entry lists 2 T cell receptor beta chains sequenced from one sample in a study of blood T cell repertoires in COVID-19 (dated by TCRdb to 2019 to 2021). Receptor libraries were prepared by the immunoSEQ multiplex PCR assay. The source is immuneACCESS, and TCRdb retained only in-frame sequences with V and J called. Part of the clones is not carried over; for the studies checked, unresolved V genes explain less than half of this, and the remainder is unexplained. This sample is represented by 250,000 to 300,000 clones; around 80% of them were singletons. The ten biggest clones cover 4.5% to 6% of the sample. The sequenced material came from PBMCs or T cells enriched from blood (not recorded which). Receptor source: a middle-aged man who had been exposed to COVID-19.

This clone came up once. The chain carries TRBV10-1 and TRBJ2-7, with a tentative D call TRBD2 (6 bases). Looked up from germline, CDR1 is WNHNN and CDR2 is SYGVQD (reference sequence). The CDR3 loop spans 16 amino acids. Deletions cut 6 bases from V and 3 bases from J, with 21 bases between. CDR3 sequence: CASSSDGRGKGYEQYF. CDR3 nucleotides: TGCGCCAGCAGCTCCGATGGCCGGGGGAAGGGCTACGAGCAGTACTTC.

This chain links TRBV6-6 with TRBJ1-4, with a possible D match to TRBD1 (6 bases). The CDR3 spans 16 residues. CDR1 is MNHNY and CDR2 is SVGAGI in the germline V gene (reference sequence). Trimming stripped 3 bases from V and 0 bases from J, with 11 bases between. The CDR3 DNA sequence: TGTGCCAGCAGTTATGGACAGACTGCAACTAATGAAAAACTGTTTTTT. It is translated as CASSYGQTATNEKLFF.